This paragraph reports one T cell receptor (beta chain). Its specificity is not known. The V gene lost 1 base and the J gene lost 12 bases, with 15 bases spanning the gap. The germline V gene has CDR1 MDHEN and CDR2 SYDVKM. This CDR3 spans 13 amino acids. The data derive from a study of shared clonotypes between healthy human individuals. Study-level points and caveats: The authors sampled blood alone, and tissue repertoires likely differ.

Produced via immunoSEQ multiplex PCR; TCRdb's table is partial and in-frame only. The sample holds over a million clones; more than 95% are singletons and the top ten take roughly 1.2%. The V gene is TRBV28, the J gene TRBJ1-1; tentatively, D is TRBD1 (6 bases). This TCR was sampled from a man aged 30 to 45 in good health. What was sequenced was naive CD4+ T cells sorted from blood. Subset reported: CD45RA+ positively selected. CDR3: CASSLFQQGISFF. DNA for the CDR3: TGTGCCAGCAGTTTATTCCAGCAGGGGATTTCTTTCTTT.